One sample yielded the 18 T cell receptor beta chains listed below, sequenced in a study of cytomegalovirus exposure and HLA in healthy donors. The PCR used 60 Vbeta and 13 Jbeta primers. Assay: immunoSEQ multiplex PCR; the TCRdb copy retains only in-frame clones and omits some. The repertoire holds roughly 250,000 clones, with 80% to 90% as singletons. Sequencing was carried out using PBMCs. The receptors here all came from a woman aged 40 to 50 in good health and CMV-seropositive.

In its sample, this clone was seen once. This chain connects TRBV27 to TRBJ2-2, with D possibly being TRBD2 (6 bases). There are 15 residues in the CDR3. Germline V gene sequence: CDR1 MNHEY, CDR2 SMNVEV (reference sequence). The V end was cut by 3 bases, the J end by 5 bases, with 13 bases between. CDR3 DNA sequence: TGTGCCAGCAGTTTTGGCAGGGCGGGGACCGGGGAGCTGTTTTTT. Amino acids: CASSFGRAGTGELFF.

The chain joins TRBV30 to TRBJ1-5, with a tentative D call TRBD1 (6 bases). Germline assignment: CDR1 GTSNPN and CDR2 SVGIG (reference sequence). This CDR3 spans 15 amino acids. Trimming removed 1 base at V and 2 bases at J, with 12 bases between. CDR3 sequence: CAWSAQGRGNQPQHF. CDR3 DNA: TGTGCCTGGAGTGCCCAGGGGAGGGGCAATCAGCCCCAGCATTTT.

The chain employs TRBV7-9 and TRBJ2-2; a weak D match, TRBD1 (5 bases). Germline assignment: CDR1 SEHNR and CDR2 FQNEAQ (reference sequence). V was pared by 2 bases and J by 5 bases, with 12 bases between. The CDR3 sequence is 15 residues long. The CDR3 DNA is TGTGCCAGCAGCTTAATGGGCAGGGTGACCGGGGAGCTGTTTTTT. It specifies CASSLMGRVTGELFF. The full variable domain, its missing parts supplied by reference TRBV7-9 and TRBJ2-2, is DTGVSQNPRHKITKRGQNVTFRCDPISEHNRLYWYRQTLGQGPEFLTYFQNEAQLEKSRLLSDRFSAERPKGSFSTLEIQRTEQGDSAMYLCASSLMGRVTGELFFGEGSRLTVL.

The chain joins TRBV9 to TRBJ2-7; TRBD1 agrees at 8 bases. The CDR3 is 16 residues long. V lost 0 bases and J lost 2; bases outside the gene matches: 7. CDR1 and CDR2 from the germline V gene are SGDLS and YYNGEE. CDR3 amino acids: CASSVGPDRGTYEQYF. CDR3 nucleotides: TGTGCCAGCAGCGTAGGTCCCGACAGGGGAACCTACGAGCAGTACTTC.

This chain links TRBV28 with TRBJ2-1; 14 bases match TRBD2. The CDR3 has 16 residues. The J segment lost 5 bases and the V segment lost 5 bases, leaving 5 bases of the junction unmatched. The germline V gene encodes CDR1 MDHEN and CDR2 SYDVKM. The CDR3 coding sequence is TGTGCCAGCAGTCCCTCGGGACTAGCGGGAGACAATGAGCAGTTCTTC. Its translation: CASSPSGLAGDNEQFF.

The chain links TRBV25-1 to TRBJ2-5; 7 nucleotides align to TRBD1. The J call is in doubt because the DNA end fits TRBJ2-7 better. The CDR3 length is 18 residues. CDR1 MGHDK and CDR2 SYGVNS come from the germline V gene. The CDR3 loop is CASSAPSTGIRNLHEQYF. CDR3 coding DNA: TGTGCCAGCAGTGCCCCCTCGACAGGGATTAGAAACCTCCACGAGCAGTACTTC.

This chain connects TRBV28 to TRBJ1-6, with D hard to call. The ends were cut back, 2 bases at V and 5 bases at J, with 16 bases in the middle. This CDR3 spans 17 amino acids. The germline V gene has CDR1 MDHEN and CDR2 SYDVKM. The CDR3 is CASSLGGGGFNNSPLHF. CDR3 coding DNA: TGTGCCAGCAGTTTAGGCGGCGGAGGATTTAATAATTCACCCCTCCACTTT.

CDR3 loop: CASSRDRGNTDTQYF. The CDR3 coding sequence is TGTGCCAGCAGTCGGGACAGGGGGAACACAGATACGCAGTATTTT. The chain uses TRBV7-3 and TRBJ2-3; 11 bases match TRBD1. The CDR3 contains 15 residues. V was pared by 6 bases and J by 2 bases, with 4 bases of the junction left unmatched. CDR1 and CDR2 (germline): SGHTA, FQGTGA.

The CDR3 region is CASRQGSGSPANEQFF. CDR3 bases: TGCGCCAGCCGTCAGGGTAGCGGGAGTCCCGCTAATGAGCAGTTCTTC. The chain combines TRBV10-2 with TRBJ2-1; TRBD2 aligns across 9 bases. The CDR3 is 16 residues long. CDR1 and CDR2 from the germline V gene are WSHSY and SAAADI. The ends lost 8 bases at V and 7 bases at J; junction bases unmatched: 15.

The chain combines TRBV28 with TRBJ2-7; 8 bases match TRBD1. This CDR3 comprises 15 residues. Germline CDR1 reads MDHEN; CDR2 reads SYDVKM. Trimming took 6 bases from V and 3 from J; bases not matched to a gene: 10. CDR3 loop: CASSPGGTGFYEQYF. The CDR3 DNA sequence: TGTGCCAGCAGCCCCGGCGGGACAGGTTTCTACGAGCAGTACTTC.

This chain links TRBV12-2 with TRBJ2-7; the table's TRBD2 call for D was not verified on the DNA. TRBV12-2 is flagged as a pseudogene. The CDR3 sequence is 17 residues long. The DNA for the CDR3 is TGTGCAAGTCGCCCGCCCACTTTACTAAGACCTTTCTACGAGCAGTACTTC. Protein: CASRPPTLLRPFYEQYF.

This chain joins TRBV27 and TRBJ2-1; 11 bases agree with TRBD2. The CDR3 runs to 15 residues. Germline CDR1 and CDR2: MNHEY and SMNVEV (reference sequence). The J segment lost 5 bases and the V segment lost 3 bases, leaving 3 bases of the junction unmatched. The DNA for the CDR3 is TGTGCCAGCAGTTTGGGGACTAGCGGCCACAATGAGCAGTTCTTC. Translating it yields CASSLGTSGHNEQFF.

This clone was observed a few times. This rearrangement joins TRBV7-6 to TRBJ2-7; 9 nucleotides line up with TRBD2. Germline CDR1 SGHVS, CDR2 FNYEAQ. Trimming cost V 5 bases and J 3 bases; bases outside gene matches: 11. The CDR3 extends over 16 amino acids. The CDR3 region is CASSNFMREGIYEQYF. Here the CDR3 DNA reads TGTGCCAGCAGCAATTTTATGCGGGAGGGTATCTACGAGCAGTACTTC.

The rearrangement links TRBV27 to TRBJ2-6; TRBD2 might be the D (5 bases). Germline values: CDR1 MNHEY, CDR2 SMNVEV (reference sequence). Trimming shortened V by 3 bases and J by 0 bases, and 9 bases separated the two germline ends. The CDR3 contains 16 residues. The CDR3 bases are TGTGCCAGCAGTTTTTCGGCGGGCTCTGGGGCCAACGTCCTGACTTTC. Translating gives CASSFSAGSGANVLTF.

The rearrangement joins TRBV19 to TRBJ2-1; TRBD2 aligns across 7 bases. J lost 2 bases, V lost 3 bases, and 7 bases had no gene match. The CDR3 has 16 amino acids. Germline CDR1 LNHDA, CDR2 SQIVND (reference sequence). DNA for the CDR3: TGTGCCAGTAGTATCGTAGCGGGTAATACCTACAATGAGCAGTTCTTC. It yields the protein CASSIVAGNTYNEQFF. Supplemented by reference TRBV19 and TRBJ2-1, the full variable domain reads DGGITQSPKYLFRKEGQNVTLSCEQNLNHDAMYWYRQDPGQGLRLIYYSQIVNDFQKGDIAEGYSVSREKKESFPLTVTSAQKNPTAFYLCASSIVAGNTYNEQFFGPGTRLTVL.

The rearrangement links TRBV23-1 to TRBJ2-7; 10 bases align to TRBD1. TRBV23-1 has ORF status, its function being uncertain. V was pared by 7 bases and J by 4 bases, with 10 bases of the junction left unmatched. The CDR3 is 15 residues long. The CDR3 reads CASNLTDRGLYEQYF. The DNA of the CDR3 is TGCGCCAGCAATCTGACTGACAGGGGGCTTTACGAGCAGTACTTC.

This chain connects TRBV28 to TRBJ2-7; 8 nucleotides align to TRBD1. Losses at the gene ends were 5 bases for V and 6 bases for J; bases not matched to a gene: 9. The CDR3 is 14 amino acids. Per germline, CDR1 MDHEN and CDR2 SYDVKM. The CDR3 spells CASSLGQGRGEQYF. In DNA, the CDR3 is TGTGCCAGCAGTCTCGGACAGGGCCGGGGCGAGCAGTACTTC.

The rearrangement links TRBV2 to TRBJ1-1; 10 bases line up with TRBD1. Germline CDR1 SNHLY, CDR2 FYNNEI. V lost 7 bases to trimming and J lost 2 bases; unmatched junction nucleotides: 10. This CDR3 is built from 16 residues. CDR3 residues: CASKTGQGKGNTEAFF. In nucleotides, the CDR3 is TGTGCCAGCAAAACGGGACAGGGGAAGGGTAACACTGAAGCTTTCTTT.